The 10 T cell receptor beta chains below were found in one sample sequenced in a study of blood T cells in healthy people across ages. The second PCR ran about 7 to 12 cycles with a sample-barcoded 5' primer and J-beta primers. Each CDR3 protein gets one entry after TCRdb re-called the 5' RACE reads with MiXCR. Of about 1.8 million distinct CDR3 sequences listed, roughly 50% were seen once; the top ten hold approximately 2.1%. The specimen was blood. The origin of the receptors is a woman aged 40 to 55 in good health.

The rearrangement joins TRBV7-2 to TRBJ1-6; the D gene is possibly TRBD1 (6 bases). CDR3 length equals 14 residues. Trimming removed 8 bases at V and 7 bases at J, with 15 bases between. CDR1 is SGHTA and CDR2 is FQGNSA in the germline V gene. The chain's CDR3 is CASDPGQTNSPLHF. The CDR3 nucleotides read TGTGCCAGCGACCCAGGACAGACCAATTCACCCCTCCACTTT.

This rearrangement joins TRBV20-1 to TRBJ2-1, with a weak D call TRBD1 (6 bases). The length of the CDR3 is 17 residues. The germline V and J ends were trimmed by 2 bases and 0 bases, with 17 bases remaining between them. The germline V gene encodes CDR1 DFQATT and CDR2 SNEGSKA (reference sequence). The CDR3 DNA sequence: TGCAGTGCTAGAACCCGGGACAAAAGTAGCTCCTACAATGAGCAGTTCTTC. Translated: CSARTRDKSSSYNEQFF.

This chain connects TRBV6-2 or TRBV6-3 to TRBJ2-2; D unresolved. CDR1 is MNHEY, CDR2 SVGEGT, per germline. The CDR3 is 13 amino acids. Trimming left V 2 bases short and J 9 bases short, with 10 bases between. The CDR3 nucleotides are TGTGCCAGCAGTTACGTTTCGACGCGGGAGCTGTTTTTT. It codes for CASSYVSTRELFF.

The CDR3 region is CATAGRGTIGPSYEQYF. DNA for the CDR3: TGTGCCACCGCCGGCAGGGGAACGATAGGACCCTCCTACGAGCAGTACTTC. V is TRBV7-9 and J is TRBJ2-7; tentatively, D is TRBD1 (6 bases). V was cut by 10 bases and J by 0 bases, with 25 bases left in between. The CDR3 extends over 17 amino acids. Germline assignment: CDR1 SEHNR and CDR2 FQNEAQ (reference sequence).

The V call is TRBV20-1, the J call TRBJ2-4; 10 bases are shared with TRBD2. In germline, CDR1 is DFQATT, CDR2 SNEGSKA (reference sequence). The trim removed 3 bases at V and 8 bases at J, leaving 13 bases unmatched. The CDR3 is 16 residues long. CDR3 protein: CSARSPVAGGGDIQYF. The CDR3 coding sequence is TGCAGTGCTAGGTCTCCGGTAGCGGGGGGCGGGGACATTCAGTACTTC.

V usage is TRBV4-2 and J usage is TRBJ2-1, with a weak D call TRBD2 (7 bases). The germline V and J ends were trimmed by 0 bases and 2 bases, with 17 bases remaining between them. Per germline, CDR1 LGHNA and CDR2 YNFKEQ. The CDR3 length is 18 residues. The CDR3 sequence is CASSQEGWAGAAYNEQFF. The DNA for the CDR3 is TGTGCCAGCAGCCAAGAAGGCTGGGCGGGGGCCGCCTACAATGAGCAGTTCTTC.

The chain has TRBV6-5 and TRBJ2-7, with D perhaps assigned TRBD1 or TRBD2 (5 bases each). Trimming left V 6 bases short and J 2 bases short, with 17 bases between. The CDR3 has 15 amino acids. Germline loops: CDR1 MNHEY, CDR2 SVGAGI. This CDR3 is CASSMGDEFPYEQYF. For the CDR3, the DNA is TGTGCCAGCAGCATGGGGGATGAGTTCCCCTACGAGCAGTACTTC.

The rearrangement links TRBV29-1 to TRBJ2-3; TRBD1 matches at 10 bases. The CDR3 loop spans 15 amino acids. Germline loops: CDR1 SQVTM, CDR2 ANQGSEA. After removal of 5 bases from V and 4 bases from J, the junction contained 9 bases not matched to a gene. The chain's CDR3 is CSVPPRDRGSDTQYF. The DNA for the CDR3 is TGCAGCGTTCCCCCCCGGGACAGGGGCTCAGATACGCAGTATTTT.

This sequence joins TRBV7-8 and TRBJ2-3, with a tentative D call TRBD1 (6 bases). Trimming took off 5 bases at V and 7 bases at J, with 13 bases between the two ends. CDR1 SGHVS and CDR2 FQNEAQ come from the germline V gene. This CDR3 is 13 amino acids long. The CDR3 nucleotides are TGTGCCAGCAGCCAATCGGACAGCCATACGCAGTATTTT. Residues: CASSQSDSHTQYF.

The V gene is TRBV7-2, the J gene TRBJ2-1; D unclear. CDR1 is SGHTA and CDR2 is FQGNSA in the germline V gene. The germline V and J ends were trimmed by 5 bases and 8 bases, with 7 bases remaining between them. The CDR3 consists of 11 residues. CDR3 coding DNA: TGTGCCAGCAGCAGAAATTATGAGCAGTTCTTC. This sequence encodes CASSRNYEQFF.